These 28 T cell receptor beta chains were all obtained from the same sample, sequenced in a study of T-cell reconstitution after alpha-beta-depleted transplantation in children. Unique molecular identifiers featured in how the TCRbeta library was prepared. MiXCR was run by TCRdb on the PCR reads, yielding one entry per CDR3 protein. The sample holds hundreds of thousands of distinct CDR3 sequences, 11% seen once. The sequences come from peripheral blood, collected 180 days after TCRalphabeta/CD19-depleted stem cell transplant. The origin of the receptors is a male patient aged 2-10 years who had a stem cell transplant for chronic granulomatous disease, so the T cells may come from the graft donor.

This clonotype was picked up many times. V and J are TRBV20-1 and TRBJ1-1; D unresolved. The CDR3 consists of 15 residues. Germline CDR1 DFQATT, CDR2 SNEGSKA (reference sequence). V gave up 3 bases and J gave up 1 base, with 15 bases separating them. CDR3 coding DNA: TGCAGTGCTAGTGACGGTTCTTTCTGGAACACTGAAGCTTTCTTT. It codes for CSASDGSFWNTEAFF.

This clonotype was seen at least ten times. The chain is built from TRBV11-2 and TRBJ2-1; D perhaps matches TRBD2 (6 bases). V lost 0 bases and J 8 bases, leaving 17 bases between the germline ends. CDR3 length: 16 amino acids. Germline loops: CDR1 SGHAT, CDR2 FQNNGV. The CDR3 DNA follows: TGTGCCAGCAGCTTAGAACTAGCCCCCGCTGAGGATGAGCAGTTCTTC. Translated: CASSLELAPAEDEQFF. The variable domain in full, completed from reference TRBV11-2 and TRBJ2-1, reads EAGVAQSPRYKIIEKRQSVAFWCNPISGHATLYWYQQILGQGPKLLIQFQNNGVVDDSQLPKDRFSAERLKGVDSTLKIQPAKLEDSAVYLCASSLELAPAEDEQFFGPGTRLTVL.

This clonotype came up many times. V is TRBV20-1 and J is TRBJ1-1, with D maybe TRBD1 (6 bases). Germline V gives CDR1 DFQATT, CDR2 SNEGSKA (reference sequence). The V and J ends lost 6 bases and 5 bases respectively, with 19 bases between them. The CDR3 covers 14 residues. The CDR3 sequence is CSARHAGVETEAFF. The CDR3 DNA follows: TGCAGTGCAAGACACGCAGGGGTAGAGACTGAAGCTTTCTTT.

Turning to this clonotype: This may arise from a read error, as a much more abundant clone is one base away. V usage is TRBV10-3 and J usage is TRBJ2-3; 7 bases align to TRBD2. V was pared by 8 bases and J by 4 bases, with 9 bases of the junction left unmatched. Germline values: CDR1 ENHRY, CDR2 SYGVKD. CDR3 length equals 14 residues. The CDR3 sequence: CAIGERERSDTQYF. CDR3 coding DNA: TGTGCCATCGGGGAGCGGGAACGGTCAGATACGCAGTATTTT.

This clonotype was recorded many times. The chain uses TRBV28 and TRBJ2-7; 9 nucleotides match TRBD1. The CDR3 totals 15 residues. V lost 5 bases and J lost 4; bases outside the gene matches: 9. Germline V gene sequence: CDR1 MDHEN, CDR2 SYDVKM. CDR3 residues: CASSGPGQGFYEQYF. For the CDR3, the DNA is TGTGCCAGCAGTGGCCCGGGACAGGGTTTTTACGAGCAGTACTTC.

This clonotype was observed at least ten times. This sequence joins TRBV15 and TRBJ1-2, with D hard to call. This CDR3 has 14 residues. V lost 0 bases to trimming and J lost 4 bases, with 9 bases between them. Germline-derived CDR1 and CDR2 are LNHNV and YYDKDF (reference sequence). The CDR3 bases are TGTGCCACCAGCAGAGATCCGGGATCCTATGGCTACACCTTC. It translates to CATSRDPGSYGYTF. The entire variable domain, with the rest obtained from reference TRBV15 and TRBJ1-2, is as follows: DAMVIQNPRYQVTQFGKPVTLSCSQTLNHNVMYWYQQKSSQAPKLLFHYYDKDFNNEADTPDNFQSRRPNTSFCFLDIRSPGLGDTAMYLCATSRDPGSYGYTFGSGTRLTVV.

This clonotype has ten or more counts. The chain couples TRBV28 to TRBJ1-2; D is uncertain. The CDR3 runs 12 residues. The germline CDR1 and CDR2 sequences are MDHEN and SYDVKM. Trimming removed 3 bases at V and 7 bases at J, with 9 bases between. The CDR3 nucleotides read TGTGCCAGCAGTTTTAGACTGGCTGGCTACACCTTC. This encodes CASSFRLAGYTF.

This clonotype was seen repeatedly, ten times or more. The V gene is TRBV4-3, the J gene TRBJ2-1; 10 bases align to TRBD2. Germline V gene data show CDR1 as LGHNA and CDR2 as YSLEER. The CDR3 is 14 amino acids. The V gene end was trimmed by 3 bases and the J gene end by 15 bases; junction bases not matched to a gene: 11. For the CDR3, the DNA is TGCGCCAGCAGCCAGGGCAGGACTAGCGGCAATTGGTTCTTC. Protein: CASSQGRTSGNWFF.

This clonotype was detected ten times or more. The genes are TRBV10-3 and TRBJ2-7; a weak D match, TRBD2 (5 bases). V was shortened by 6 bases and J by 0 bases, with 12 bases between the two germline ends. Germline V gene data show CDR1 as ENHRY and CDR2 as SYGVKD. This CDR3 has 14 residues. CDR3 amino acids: CAIRADLLSYEQYF. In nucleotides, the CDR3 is TGTGCCATCAGAGCGGACCTTCTCTCCTACGAGCAGTACTTC.

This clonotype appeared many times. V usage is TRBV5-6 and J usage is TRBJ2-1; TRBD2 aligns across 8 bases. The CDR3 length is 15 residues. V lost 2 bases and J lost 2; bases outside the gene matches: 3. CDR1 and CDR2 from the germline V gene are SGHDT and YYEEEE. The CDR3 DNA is TGTGCCAGCAGCTTTCGGGGGGGCCCCTACAATGAGCAGTTCTTC. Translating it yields CASSFRGGPYNEQFF. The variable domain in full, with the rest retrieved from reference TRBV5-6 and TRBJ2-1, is DAGVTQSPTHLIKTRGQQVTLRCSPKSGHDTVSWYQQALGQGPQFIFQYYEEEERQRGNFPDRFSGHQFPNYSSELNVNALLLGDSALYLCASSFRGGPYNEQFFGPGTRLTVL.

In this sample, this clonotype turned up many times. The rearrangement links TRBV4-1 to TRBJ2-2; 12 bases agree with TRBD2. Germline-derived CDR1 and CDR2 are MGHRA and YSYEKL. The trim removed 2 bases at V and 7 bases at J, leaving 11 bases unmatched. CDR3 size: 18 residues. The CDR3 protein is CASSQPLGLAGGHGELFF. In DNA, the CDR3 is TGCGCCAGCAGCCAACCTTTGGGCCTAGCGGGGGGGCACGGGGAGCTGTTTTTT.

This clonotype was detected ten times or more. The CDR3 is CSASRGAGTDTQYF. CDR3 bases: TGCAGTGCTAGTAGGGGGGCTGGGACAGATACGCAGTATTTT. V usage is TRBV20-1 and J usage is TRBJ2-3; tentatively, D is TRBD1 or TRBD2 (6 bases each). Germline V gives CDR1 DFQATT, CDR2 SNEGSKA (reference sequence). Trimming removed 3 bases from V and 3 bases from J, with 13 bases in between. CDR3 size: 14 residues.

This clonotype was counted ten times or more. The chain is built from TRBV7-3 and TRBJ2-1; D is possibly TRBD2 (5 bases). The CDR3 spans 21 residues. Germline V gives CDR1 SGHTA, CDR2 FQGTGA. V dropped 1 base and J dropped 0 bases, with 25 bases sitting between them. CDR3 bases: TGTGCCAGCAGCTTAAGGGGAATGGGTATGAAGCGGTTGAGCTCCTACAATGAGCAGTTCTTC. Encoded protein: CASSLRGMGMKRLSSYNEQFF. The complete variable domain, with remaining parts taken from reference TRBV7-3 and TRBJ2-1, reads GAGVSQTPSNKVTEKGKYVELRCDPISGHTALYWYRQSLGQGPEFLIYFQGTGAADDSGLPNDRFFAVRPEGSVSTLKIQRTERGDSAVYLCASSLRGMGMKRLSSYNEQFFGPGTRLTVL.

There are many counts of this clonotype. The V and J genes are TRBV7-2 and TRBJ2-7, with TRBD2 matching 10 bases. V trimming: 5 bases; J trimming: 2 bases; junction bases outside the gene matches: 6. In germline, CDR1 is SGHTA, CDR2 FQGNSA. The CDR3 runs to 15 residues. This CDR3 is CASSPGTSVTYEQYF. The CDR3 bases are TGTGCCAGCAGCCCAGGGACTAGCGTTACCTACGAGCAGTACTTC.

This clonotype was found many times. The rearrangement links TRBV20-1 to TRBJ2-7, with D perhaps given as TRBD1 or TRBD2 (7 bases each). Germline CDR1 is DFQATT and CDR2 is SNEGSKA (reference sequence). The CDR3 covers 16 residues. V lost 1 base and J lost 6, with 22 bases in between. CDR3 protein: CSARVTQTGREGEQYF. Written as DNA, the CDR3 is TGCAGTGCTAGAGTCACGCAGACAGGGAGGGAGGGCGAGCAGTACTTC.

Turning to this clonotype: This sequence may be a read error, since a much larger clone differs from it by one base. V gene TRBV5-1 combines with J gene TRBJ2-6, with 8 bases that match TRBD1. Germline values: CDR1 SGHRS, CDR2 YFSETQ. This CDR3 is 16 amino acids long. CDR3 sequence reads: CASSRRQGSGADVLTF. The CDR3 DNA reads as TGCGCCAGCAGCCGGAGACAGGGGTCTGGGGCCGACGTCCTGACTTTC.

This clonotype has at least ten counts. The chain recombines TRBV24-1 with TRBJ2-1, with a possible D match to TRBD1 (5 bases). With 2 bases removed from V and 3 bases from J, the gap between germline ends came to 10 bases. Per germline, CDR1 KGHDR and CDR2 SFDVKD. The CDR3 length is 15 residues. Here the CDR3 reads CATSDSRQHYNEQFF. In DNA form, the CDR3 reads TGTGCCACCAGTGATTCAAGACAGCACTACAATGAGCAGTTCTTC.

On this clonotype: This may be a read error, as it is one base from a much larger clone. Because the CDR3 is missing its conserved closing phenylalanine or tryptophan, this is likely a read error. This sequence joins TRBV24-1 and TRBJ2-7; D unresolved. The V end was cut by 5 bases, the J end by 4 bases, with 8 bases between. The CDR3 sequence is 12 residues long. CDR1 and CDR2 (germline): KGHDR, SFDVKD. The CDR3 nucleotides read TGTGCCACCAGTGTCTCCGGGTACGAGCAGTACTCC. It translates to CATSVSGYEQYS.

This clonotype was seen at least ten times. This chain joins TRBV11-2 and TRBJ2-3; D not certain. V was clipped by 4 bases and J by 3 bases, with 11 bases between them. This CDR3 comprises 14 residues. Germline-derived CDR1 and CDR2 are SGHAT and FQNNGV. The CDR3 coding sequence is TGTGCCAGCAGCTACGAGCTTAAAACAGATACGCAGTATTTT. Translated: CASSYELKTDTQYF.

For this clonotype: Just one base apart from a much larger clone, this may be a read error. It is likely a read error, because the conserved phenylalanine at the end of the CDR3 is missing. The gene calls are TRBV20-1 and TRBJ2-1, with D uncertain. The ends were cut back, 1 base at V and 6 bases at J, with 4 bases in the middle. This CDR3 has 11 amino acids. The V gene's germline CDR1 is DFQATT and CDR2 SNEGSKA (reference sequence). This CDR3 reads CSARASNEQFS. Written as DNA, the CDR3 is TGCAGTGCTAGAGCCAGCAATGAGCAGTTCTCC.

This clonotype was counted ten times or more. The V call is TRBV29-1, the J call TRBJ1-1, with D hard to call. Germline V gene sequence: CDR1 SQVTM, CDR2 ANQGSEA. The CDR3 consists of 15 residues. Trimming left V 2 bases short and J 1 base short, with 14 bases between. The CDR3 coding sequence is TGCAGCGTTGAAAAGGGCCCGCGAGCGAACACTGAAGCTTTCTTT. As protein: CSVEKGPRANTEAFF.

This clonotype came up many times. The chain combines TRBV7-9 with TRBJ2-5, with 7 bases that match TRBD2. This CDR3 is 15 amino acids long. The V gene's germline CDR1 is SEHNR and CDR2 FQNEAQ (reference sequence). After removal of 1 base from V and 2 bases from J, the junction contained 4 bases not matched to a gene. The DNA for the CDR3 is TGTGCCAGCAGCTTAGGGCTAGCGGTACAAGAGACCCAGTACTTC. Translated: CASSLGLAVQETQYF.

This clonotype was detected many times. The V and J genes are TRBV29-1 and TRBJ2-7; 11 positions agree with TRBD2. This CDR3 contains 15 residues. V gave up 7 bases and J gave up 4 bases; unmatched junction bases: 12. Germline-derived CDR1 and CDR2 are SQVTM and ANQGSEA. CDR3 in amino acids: CSAVAGGGVFYEQYF. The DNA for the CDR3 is TGCAGCGCTGTAGCGGGAGGGGGGGTTTTTTACGAGCAGTACTTC.

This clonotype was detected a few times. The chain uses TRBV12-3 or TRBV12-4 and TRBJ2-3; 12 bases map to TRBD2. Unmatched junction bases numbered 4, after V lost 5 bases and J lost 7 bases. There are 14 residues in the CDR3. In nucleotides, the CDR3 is TGTGCCAGCAGTCGGACTAGCGGGAATTATACGCAGTATTTT. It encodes CASSRTSGNYTQYF.

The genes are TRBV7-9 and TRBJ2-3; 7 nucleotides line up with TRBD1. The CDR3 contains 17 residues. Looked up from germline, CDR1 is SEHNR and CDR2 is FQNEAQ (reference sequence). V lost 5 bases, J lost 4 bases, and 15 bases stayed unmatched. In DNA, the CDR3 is TGTGCCAGCAGCCAACCACCGGGACAGATTTCATCAGATACGCAGTATTTT. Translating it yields CASSQPPGQISSDTQYF.

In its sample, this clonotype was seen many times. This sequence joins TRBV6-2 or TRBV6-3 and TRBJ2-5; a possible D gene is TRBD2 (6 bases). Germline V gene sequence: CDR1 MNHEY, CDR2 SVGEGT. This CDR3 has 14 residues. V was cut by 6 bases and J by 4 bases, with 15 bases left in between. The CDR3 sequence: CASRRTLGGETQYF. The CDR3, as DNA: TGTGCCAGCAGACGGACACTCGGGGGAGAGACCCAGTACTTC.

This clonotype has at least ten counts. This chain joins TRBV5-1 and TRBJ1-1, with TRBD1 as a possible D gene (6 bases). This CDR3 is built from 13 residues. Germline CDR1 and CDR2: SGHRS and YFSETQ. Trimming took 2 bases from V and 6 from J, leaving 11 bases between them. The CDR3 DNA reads TGCGCCAGCAGCTTAGATGGGGGCGCTGAAGCTTTCTTT. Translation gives CASSLDGGAEAFF. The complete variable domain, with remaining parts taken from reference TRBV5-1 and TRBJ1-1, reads KAGVTQTPRYLIKTRGQQVTLSCSPISGHRSVSWYQQTPGQGLQFLFEYFSETQRNKGNFPGRFSGRQFSNSRSEMNVSTLELGDSALYLCASSLDGGAEAFFGQGTRLTVV.

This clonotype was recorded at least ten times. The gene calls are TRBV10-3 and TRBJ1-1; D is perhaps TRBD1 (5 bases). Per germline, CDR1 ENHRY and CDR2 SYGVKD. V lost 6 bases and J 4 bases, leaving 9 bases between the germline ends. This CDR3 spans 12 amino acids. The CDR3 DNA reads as TGTGCCATCAGCCGGGGGGTCACTGAAGCTTTCTTT. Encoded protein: CAISRGVTEAFF.